This TCR beta chain emerged from a study of T cells in Graves' hyperthyroidism and ophthalmopathy (dated by TCRdb to about 2019). At the level of the whole study: Peripheral blood samples were taken at initial diagnosis, before any treatment was given. A discovery cohort of around 98 patients, roughly 40 with Graves' ophthalmopathy and approximately 57 with stable Graves' hyperthyroidism, was used to find distinguishing TCR V-J signatures. An independent validation cohort of fewer than 20 hyperthyroidism patients and 17 patients who later progressed to ophthalmopathy tested prospective prediction of ophthalmopathy. For training and testing, the 80 to 100 patients in the discovery cohort were randomly divided in a 7:3 ratio. In roughly six Graves' hyperthyroidism patients, the study also compared T-cell repertoires from thyroid tissue with T-cell repertoires from blood. After sampling, hyperthyroidism patients received methimazole starting at 30 mg daily, and ophthalmopathy patients received high-dose intravenous methylprednisolone. TCR Vbeta CDR3 sequencing of 130 to 150 peripheral blood samples (under 45 ophthalmopathy, 70 to 85 hyperthyroidism and some 17 progressor patients) is reported in the paper. Points the paper makes about the study in general: No statistical method was used to set the sample size in advance, and investigators knew the group allocation. A 13 V-J signature model separated ophthalmopathy from stable hyperthyroidism, with approximately 86% sensitivity and 81.08% specificity in cross-validation and 80%/75% in testing. Blood samples also contained most of the expanded thyroid clonotypes (frequency above 0.001), which suggests that blood repertoires may reflect thyroid immune responses. During validation, the model predicted progression to ophthalmopathy a median of about 6.3 months ahead of onset, with 70.59% sensitivity and around 72% specificity.

Based on the germline V gene, the CDR1 and CDR2 sequences are SGHRS and YFSETQ. The CDR3 sequence holds 14 residues, the cysteine and phenylalanine included. Only the CDR3 part of the read is kept: 42 bases, read in frame from the first base. V lost 0 bases and J lost 2 bases; the stretch between them is 8 bases long. A patient counted as having stable Graves' hyperthyroidism if no progression to ophthalmopathy occurred over 18 months of follow-up. Hyperthyroidism patients were aged 18 to 65 years and newly diagnosed, with disease duration of less than 2 months. Any patient with an uncontrolled infection, another autoimmune disease, pregnancy or lactation was excluded. Clinical symptoms, serum thyroxine and TRAb, thyroid ultrasound, and orbital computed tomography formed the basis for the diagnoses. PBMCs were isolated from about 9 ml of fresh peripheral blood by Ficoll-Paque density gradient centrifugation. Trizol reagent was used to extract total RNA, and RNA quality was then checked on an Agilent 2100 Bioanalyzer.

In its sample, this clonotype was seen many times. Its antigen is unknown. Base qualities are missing; no much larger clone stands one base away. The TCR beta CDR3 regions were amplified from the RNA transcripts. The TCR CDR3 was subjected to a first round of RT-PCR using the HTBI primer set and the Qiagen OneStep RT-PCR kit. Libraries were constructed in a second round of multiplex PCR, after which size selection and purification were performed. Paired-end sequencing of the libraries was performed with 100 bp reads on an Illumina HiSeq2000. For the original study's pipeline: SOAPnuke was used to process the raw data, removing reads that contained adapters or uncalled bases, had a mean Phred below 15, or lacked an exact match to the constant primer or identifier. High-quality paired reads were merged using COPE v1.2.5, and each unique nucleotide sequence was defined as a clonotype. Clonotypes were aligned to IMGT TRBV, TRBD and TRBJ reference segments using MiTCR v1.1. The analysis was restricted to V-J combinations with a frequency above 0.0001, which together covered about 99% of the repertoires. A TCS score was defined as the ratio between F50 (clonal expansion) and ExV (chaos), using BLOSUM62-based TCRdist between CDR3 peptides within each V-J. Welch's t-statistics and random forest reduced 500 to 550 V-J features to some 14, which were used in a naive Bayes classifier (R e1071). Using fastp trimming at Q25 and MiXCR clonotype assembly, TCRdb reanalyzed the public sequencing data and kept in-frame beta chains. Rows are combined by CDR3 protein, so each entry shows the most common genes and DNA. Clone size and V and J calls follow TCRdb, not the original study. The sample table lists 350,000 to 400,000 distinct CDR3 sequences, under 20% of them with a count of one. Approximately 4% of the sample is in the top ten clones.

The rearranged chain carries TRBV5-1 and TRBJ1-1, with the D gene too uncertain to name. Sequences were obtained from blood. The origin of this receptor is a woman between 18 and 30 years old with Graves' hyperthyroidism. This receptor has the CDR3 CASSLAQSNTEAFF. The sequenced DNA: TGCGCCAGCAGCTTGGCTCAGAGCAACACTGAAGCTTTCTTT.